Listed below are T cell receptor beta chains from one sample, sequenced in a study of blood T cell repertoires in COVID-19. Sequenced by immunoSEQ multiplex PCR; TCRdb stores in-frame clones only, minus some. The sample holds about 270,000 clones, approximately 86% seen once. The sequencing input was peripheral blood. These receptors were collected from a man between 35 and 55 years old who had recovered from COVID-19. The CDR3 runs from the conserved cysteine through the conserved F or W. Each record gives: CDR3 protein, CDR3 DNA, V gene, clone size, D gene, J gene. The D gene is left open where the match is weak. Where a row states a size, it is once, few, many or the class of an expanded clone; other rows omit it.

cdr3_aa: CASSLRSLANYGYTF; cdr3_nt: TGTGCCAGCAGCTTGCGCAGTCTGGCTAACTATGGCTACACCTTC; v_call: TRBV5-4; clone_size: .; d_call: .; j_call: TRBJ1-2
cdr3_aa: CASSSWTGPIHSEAFF; cdr3_nt: TGTGCCAGCAGCTCGTGGACAGGGCCCATTCACTCTGAAGCTTTCTTT; v_call: TRBV7-2; clone_size: .; d_call: TRBD1; j_call: TRBJ1-1
cdr3_aa: CASSVGGANYGYTF; cdr3_nt: TGTGCCAGCAGCGTTGGCGGTGCTAACTATGGCTACACCTTC; v_call: TRBV9; clone_size: .; d_call: .; j_call: TRBJ1-2
cdr3_aa: CASSERTPVEDEQFF; cdr3_nt: TGCGCCAGCAGTGAAAGGACCCCGGTGGAGGATGAGCAGTTCTTC; v_call: TRBV10-2; clone_size: once; d_call: .; j_call: TRBJ2-1
cdr3_aa: CATSRGTSGDNEQFF; cdr3_nt: TGTGCCACCAGCAGAGGGACTAGCGGAGACAATGAGCAGTTCTTC; v_call: TRBV15; clone_size: .; d_call: TRBD2; j_call: TRBJ2-1
cdr3_aa: CASSFNRVYEQYF; cdr3_nt: TGCGCCAGCAGCTTCAACAGAGTCTACGAGCAGTACTTC; v_call: TRBV5-1; clone_size: .; d_call: .; j_call: TRBJ2-7
cdr3_aa: CARDATDSRGYTF; cdr3_nt: TGTGCCAGAGACGCAACGGACAGCCGTGGCTACACCTTC; v_call: TRBV7-5; clone_size: .; d_call: .; j_call: TRBJ1-2
cdr3_aa: CASSRPLGSDTQYF; cdr3_nt: TGTGCCAGCAGCCGTCCCCTAGGCTCAGATACGCAGTATTTT; v_call: TRBV11-2; clone_size: few; d_call: .; j_call: TRBJ2-3
cdr3_aa: CASSDSITRGLDTQYF; cdr3_nt: TGTGCCAGCAGCGACTCGATCACCCGAGGCCTAGATACGCAGTATTTT; v_call: TRBV5-4; clone_size: once; d_call: .; j_call: TRBJ2-3
cdr3_aa: CASSDPGWVSPLHF; cdr3_nt: TGTGCCAGCAGTGACCCAGGGTGGGTGTCACCCCTCCACTTT; v_call: TRBV25-1; clone_size: once; d_call: .; j_call: TRBJ1-6
cdr3_aa: CASSYTGQMNTEAFF; cdr3_nt: TGTGCCAGCAGTTACACGGGACAGATGAACACTGAAGCTTTCTTT; v_call: TRBV6-5; clone_size: .; d_call: TRBD1; j_call: TRBJ1-1
cdr3_aa: CASSGTSGSGEQYF; cdr3_nt: TGTGCCAGCAGCGGGACTAGCGGGAGTGGTGAGCAGTACTTC; v_call: TRBV9; clone_size: .; d_call: TRBD2; j_call: TRBJ2-7
cdr3_aa: CASSLDSGGAIPETQYF; cdr3_nt: TGTGCCAGCAGCTTAGATTCGGGGGGAGCTATCCCAGAGACCCAGTACTTC; v_call: TRBV11-2; clone_size: once; d_call: TRBD2; j_call: TRBJ2-5
cdr3_aa: CASSYSGTSIWETQYF; cdr3_nt: TGTGCCAGCAGTTACTCGGGGACTAGTATCTGGGAGACCCAGTACTTC; v_call: TRBV6-2/TRBV6-3; clone_size: .; d_call: TRBD2; j_call: TRBJ2-5